The 24 T cell receptor beta chains below all came from one sample that was sequenced in a study of molecular identifiers for immune sequencing clone quantification. Using its own MiXCR run on the PCR reads, TCRdb lists one record per CDR3 protein. Among about 640,000 distinct CDR3 sequences, about 20% were seen once, and the ten largest hold under 0.95%. Sequencing used naive CD8+ T cells from blood, with Jurkat cell RNA spiked in. Stated subset: FACS-sorted CD8+CD4-CCR7+CD45RA+ naive T cells. The receptors stem from a human donor in good health. Some libraries in this study had Jurkat cell RNA spiked in.

The table lists this clonotype with a few counts. The chain links TRBV5-8 to TRBJ2-7, with D perhaps given as TRBD1 or TRBD2 (5 bases each). V was shortened by 0 bases and J by 2 bases, with 12 bases between the two germline ends. CDR1 is SGHTS, CDR2 YDEGEE, per germline. The CDR3 spans 15 residues. CDR3 in amino acids: CASSLGLGEPYEQYF. The CDR3 nucleotides read TGTGCCAGCAGCTTGGGGTTAGGGGAGCCCTACGAGCAGTACTTC.

This chain links TRBV25-1 with TRBJ2-7; 7 nucleotides line up with TRBD1. CDR1 MGHDK and CDR2 SYGVNS come from the germline V gene. J gave up 7 bases and V 4 bases, and 13 bases lay outside the gene matches. The CDR3 contains 15 residues. CDR3 DNA sequence: TGTGCCAGCAGTGTATTTATGGACAGGCCATGGGAGCAGTACTTC. It yields the protein CASSVFMDRPWEQYF.

This clonotype was seen many times. The chain recombines TRBV13 with TRBJ2-5; D may be TRBD2 (5 bases). V shed 5 bases and J shed 1 base, with 8 bases lying between them. Germline lookup yields CDR1 PRHDT and CDR2 FYEKMQ (reference sequence). There are 13 residues in the CDR3. CDR3 protein: CASSHGGQETQYF. CDR3 nucleotides: TGTGCCAGCAGCCACGGAGGCCAAGAGACCCAGTACTTC.

With respect to this clonotype: The missing conserved phenylalanine or tryptophan at the end of this CDR3 makes a read error likely. V and J are TRBV9 and TRBJ1-4, with no clear D. Germline CDR1 is SGDLS and CDR2 is YYNGEE. Trimming left V 3 bases short and J 6 bases short, with 9 bases between. This CDR3 is built from 13 residues. The CDR3 loop is CASSAKGDEKLFS. As DNA, the CDR3 is TGTGCCAGCAGCGCAAAGGGAGATGAAAAACTGTTTTCT.

For this clonotype: Given a much more abundant clone one base away, this may be a read error. V is TRBV6-6 and J is TRBJ2-5, with a weak D call TRBD2 (5 bases). This CDR3 spans 17 amino acids. Trimming took 2 bases from V and 3 from J, leaving 19 bases between them. The germline CDR1 and CDR2 sequences are MNHNY and SVGAGI (reference sequence). This CDR3 is CASSYPPSRLEEETQYF. CDR3 DNA: TGTGCCAGCAGTTACCCCCCGAGCCGGCTGGAGGAAGAGACCCAGTACTTC.

This clonotype was observed a few times. J is TRBJ2-5 and V is TRBV18; D is ambiguous. V shed 1 base and J shed 5 bases, with 5 bases lying between them. CDR3 length: 12 residues. The V gene's germline CDR1 is KGHSH and CDR2 LQKENI. The CDR3 DNA is TGTGCCAGCTCACCACTCTGGGAGACCCAGTACTTC. Its translation is CASSPLWETQYF.

This clonotype was detected many times. The genes are TRBV11-2 and TRBJ2-7; D might be TRBD1 (6 bases). Germline loops: CDR1 SGHAT, CDR2 FQNNGV. The CDR3 extends over 15 amino acids. V was clipped by 2 bases and J by 4 bases, with 15 bases between them. The CDR3 DNA reads as TGTGCCAGCAGCTTAACCCCACGGACAGAGTACGAGCAGTACTTC. Its translation is CASSLTPRTEYEQYF.

In this sample, this clonotype turned up a few times. The chain links TRBV11-2 to TRBJ2-1, with D tentatively TRBD2 (6 bases). This CDR3 has 15 residues. The V end lost 3 bases, the J end lost 7 bases, and 16 bases lay between the germline ends. Germline CDR1 is SGHAT and CDR2 is FQNNGV. The CDR3, as DNA: TGTGCCAGCAGCTTCATGGTGGGTAGCGGTAATGAGCAGTTCTTC. Translating gives CASSFMVGSGNEQFF.

This clonotype was observed at least ten times. The J gene is TRBJ2-1, the V gene TRBV12-3 or TRBV12-4, with 10 positions matching TRBD1. V shed 6 bases and J 8 bases; nucleotides not matched to a gene: 7. The CDR3 sequence is 14 residues long. CDR3 protein: CASSLTGGWDEQFF. CDR3 DNA: TGTGCCAGCAGCTTGACAGGGGGCTGGGATGAGCAGTTCTTC.

This clonotype was recorded at least ten times. The V call is TRBV4-1, the J call TRBJ1-2, with 7 positions matching TRBD1. The V and J ends lost 4 bases and 5 bases, in that order; junction bases with no gene match: 13. This CDR3 is built from 16 residues. The V gene's germline CDR1 is MGHRA and CDR2 YSYEKL. The CDR3 loop reads CASSPTPGTELYGYTF. As DNA, the CDR3 is TGCGCCAGCAGCCCCACCCCCGGGACAGAATTGTATGGCTACACCTTC.

This clonotype was detected many times. The genes are TRBV19 and TRBJ1-6, with TRBD1 matching over 7 bases. V lost 5 bases and J lost 0; bases outside the gene matches: 7. Germline assignment: CDR1 LNHDA and CDR2 SQIVND (reference sequence). The length of the CDR3 is 17 residues. The CDR3 here is CASSFRTGLSYNSPLHF. The CDR3 nucleotides read TGTGCCAGTAGTTTCCGGACAGGCCTCTCCTATAATTCACCCCTCCACTTT.

As regards this clonotype: A much larger clone is a single base away; this may be a read error. V is TRBV28 and J is TRBJ2-7, with D unclear. V gave up 2 bases and J gave up 5 bases, with 13 bases separating them. The CDR3 loop spans 14 amino acids. The germline gives CDR1 MDHEN, CDR2 SYDVKM. The CDR3 bases are TGTGCCAGCAGTTTAATTGGGATGAGGAACGAGCAGTACTTC. Its translation is CASSLIGMRNEQYF.

On this clonotype itself: A read error is possible here, since a much larger clone lies one base away. The V gene is TRBV5-6, the J gene TRBJ2-7; D ambiguous. The CDR3 is made up of 14 amino acids. The germline CDR1 and CDR2 sequences are SGHDT and YYEEEE. The CDR3 loop reads CAGSLWTSFYVQYF. In nucleotides, the CDR3 is TGTGCCGGCAGCTTGTGGACCTCTTTTTACGTGCAGTACTTC.

This clonotype was counted many times. The rearrangement links TRBV28 to TRBJ1-2; possible D gene TRBD1, 6 bases. This CDR3 has 14 residues. Trimming shortened V by 7 bases and J by 6 bases, and 18 bases separated the two germline ends. The germline V gene has CDR1 MDHEN and CDR2 SYDVKM. DNA for the CDR3: TGTGCCAGCAATGGGGGCGACAAGTGGGATGGCTACACCTTC. It is translated as CASNGGDKWDGYTF.

The rearrangement links TRBV19 to TRBJ1-4, with unresolved D. Germline CDR1 LNHDA, CDR2 SQIVND (reference sequence). The CDR3 totals 13 residues. The V end lost 7 bases, the J end lost 13 bases, and 19 bases lay between the germline ends. The CDR3: CASMDLGIDGLFF. CDR3 nucleotide sequence: TGTGCCAGTATGGATCTGGGAATTGATGGACTGTTTTTT. The full variable domain, rest sourced from reference TRBV19 and TRBJ1-4, is DGGITQSPKYLFRKEGQNVTLSCEQNLNHDAMYWYRQDPGQGLRLIYYSQIVNDFQKGDIAEGYSVSREKKESFPLTVTSAQKNPTAFYLCASMDLGIDGLFFGSGTQLSVL.

This clonotype was recorded at least ten times. Compared with germline, one end of the junction differs, possibly owing to a read error. The chain is built from TRBV29-1 and TRBJ1-1; 10 bases line up with TRBD1. Germline assignment: CDR1 SQVTM and CDR2 ANQGSEA. This CDR3 region has 13 residues. Here the CDR3 reads CSVAHEFDRGLVF. In DNA form, the CDR3 reads TGCAGCGTTGCCCACGAATTCGACAGGGGGCTGGTCTTT.

The chain has TRBV30 and TRBJ2-5; TRBD2 aligns across 10 bases. V trimming: 5 bases; J trimming: 6 bases; junction bases outside the gene matches: 12. Germline CDR1 reads GTSNPN; CDR2 reads SVGIG (reference sequence). The CDR3 runs 15 residues. The CDR3 loop is CAWVGTSALLKTQYF. CDR3 coding DNA: TGTGCCTGGGTGGGGACTAGCGCCCTTTTAAAGACCCAGTACTTC.

This clonotype was picked up many times. The chain links TRBV5-6 to TRBJ2-7; 8 bases line up with TRBD2. The junction had 4 bases not matched to a gene; V was cut back by 2 bases and J by 6 bases. The length of the CDR3 is 13 residues. The germline CDR1 and CDR2 sequences are SGHDT and YYEEEE. The CDR3 region is CASSFWLAGEQYF. The CDR3 nucleotides are TGTGCCAGCAGCTTCTGGCTAGCGGGCGAGCAGTACTTC.

As concerns this clonotype: It may be a read error: a sequence one base away is much more abundant. The CDR3 bases are TGTGCCGGCAGCTTGGGAAGGGGGTATGCCTACGAGCAGTACTTC. This sequence encodes CAGSLGRGYAYEQYF. The chain uses TRBV5-6 and TRBJ2-7; TRBD1 is a possible D gene (6 bases). This CDR3 region has 15 residues. CDR1 and CDR2 from the germline V gene are SGHDT and YYEEEE.

This clonotype was found many times. The gene calls are TRBV12-3 or TRBV12-4 and TRBJ1-1; D uncertain. The CDR3 is made up of 14 amino acids. V lost 5 bases and J lost 5, with 15 bases in between. The CDR3 bases are TGTGCCAGCAGTCCCATTGAAAAGCGGACTGAAGCTTTCTTT. As protein: CASSPIEKRTEAFF.

This clonotype was counted ten times or more. The V gene is TRBV19, the J gene TRBJ2-7; 7 positions match TRBD2. The V gene end was trimmed by 1 base and the J gene end by 3 bases; junction bases not matched to a gene: 3. This CDR3 contains 14 residues. CDR1 is LNHDA, CDR2 SQIVND, per germline (reference sequence). The CDR3, as DNA: TGTGCCAGTAGTATAGCGCGCGGGAGCTACGAGCAGTACTTC. Translated, it gives CASSIARGSYEQYF.

This clonotype was counted many times. The chain carries TRBV4-1 and TRBJ1-5; 7 bases align to TRBD1. Germline V lookup: CDR1 MGHRA, CDR2 YSYEKL. There are 16 residues in the CDR3. With 1 base clipped from V and 6 bases from J, the junction kept 9 bases outside the gene matches. CDR3 bases: TGCGCCAGCAGCCAAGTAGAGGGGGCAGGAGGTCAGCCCCAGCATTTT. Amino acid sequence: CASSQVEGAGGQPQHF.

This clonotype was detected ten times or more. The chain is built from TRBV7-9 and TRBJ2-7; TRBD1 is a possible D gene (6 bases). The length of the CDR3 is 13 residues. Germline V gives CDR1 SEHNR, CDR2 FQNEAQ (reference sequence). V was clipped by 4 bases and J by 2 bases, with 9 bases between them. The CDR3 DNA is TGTGCCAGCAGCTCGACAGGTACCTACGAGCAGTACTTC. Translated: CASSSTGTYEQYF.

This clonotype was seen at least ten times. The chain has TRBV7-9 and TRBJ1-1; D gene uncertain. The CDR3 is made up of 13 amino acids. In germline, CDR1 is SEHNR, CDR2 FQNEAQ (reference sequence). The V and J ends lost 5 bases and 4 bases respectively, with 11 bases between them. The CDR3 region is CASSEGIGTEAFF. The DNA for the CDR3 is TGTGCCAGCAGCGAGGGCATCGGCACTGAAGCTTTCTTT. The full variable domain, its missing parts supplied by reference TRBV7-9 and TRBJ1-1, is DTGVSQNPRHKITKRGQNVTFRCDPISEHNRLYWYRQTLGQGPEFLTYFQNEAQLEKSRLLSDRFSAERPKGSFSTLEIQRTEQGDSAMYLCASSEGIGTEAFFGQGTRLTVV.